Shown below are 13 T cell receptor beta chains from a single sample sequenced in a study of identical twins. TCRdb itself ran the 5' RACE reads through MiXCR, one entry per CDR3 protein. The sample lists hundreds of thousands of distinct CDR3 sequences; around 5.7% were seen once. Sequenced sample: naive T cells sorted from blood. These receptors all stem from a man aged 18 to 30 in good health.

This clonotype was seen many times. The rearrangement links TRBV20-1 to TRBJ1-5, with 8 bases identical to TRBD1. Germline lookup yields CDR1 DFQATT and CDR2 SNEGSKA (reference sequence). J gave up 0 bases and V 7 bases, and 8 bases lay outside the gene matches. The CDR3 is 15 amino acids. DNA of the CDR3: TGCAGTGTTAACCTGGGGACAGGTAGCAATCAGCCCCAGCATTTT. Amino acid sequence: CSVNLGTGSNQPQHF.

This clonotype was counted a few times. This sequence joins TRBV7-9 and TRBJ2-4; the D call may be TRBD1 or TRBD2 (6 bases each). The CDR3 loop spans 17 amino acids. V lost 5 bases and J lost 1, with 18 bases in between. The germline V gene has CDR1 SEHNR and CDR2 FQNEAQ (reference sequence). CDR3 sequence reads: CASSPIGGTGAKNIQYF. CDR3 DNA sequence: TGTGCCAGCAGCCCTATCGGGGGCACCGGGGCCAAAAACATTCAGTACTTC.

Ten or more counts support this clonotype. The J gene is TRBJ2-6, the V gene TRBV7-9; tentatively, D is TRBD1 (6 bases). Germline lookup yields CDR1 SEHNR and CDR2 FQNEAQ (reference sequence). The V end was cut by 5 bases, the J end by 2 bases, with 10 bases between. The CDR3 sequence is 15 residues long. Written as DNA, the CDR3 is TGTGCCAGCAGCGTCACAGGGACTGGGGCCAACGTCCTGACTTTC. The encoded protein is CASSVTGTGANVLTF.

The sample holds many counts of this clonotype. J is TRBJ2-1 and V is TRBV7-2; 8 positions agree with TRBD2. Germline CDR1 SGHTA, CDR2 FQGNSA. Trimming at V came to 0 bases and at J to 5 bases, leaving 3 bases not matched to a gene. This CDR3 comprises 15 residues. In DNA, the CDR3 is TGTGCCAGCAGCTTAGCGGCCGGGAGGGACAATGAGCAGTTCTTC. Its protein product is CASSLAAGRDNEQFF.

The V and J genes are TRBV28 and TRBJ2-7; D is perhaps TRBD1 (6 bases). CDR1 and CDR2 (germline): MDHEN, SYDVKM. Trimming cost V 7 bases and J 7 bases, with 20 bases left between them. The length of the CDR3 is 14 residues. CDR3 in DNA: TGTGCCAGCATCCCAAGGGGGTCAGGACAAGAGCAGTACTTC. This sequence encodes CASIPRGSGQEQYF.

This clonotype has more than one count but fewer than ten. V gene TRBV21-1 combines with J gene TRBJ2-7. TRBV21-1 is a known pseudogene. This CDR3 comprises 15 residues. Written as DNA, the CDR3 is TGTGCCAGCAGCCGTGGGGATAAGTTTCTCTACGAGCAGTACTTC. Protein: CASSRGDKFLYEQYF.

The table lists this clonotype with many counts. CDR3 region: CSARGAGELFF. The CDR3 DNA follows: TGCAGTGCTAGAGGGGCCGGGGAGCTGTTTTTT. V usage is TRBV20-1 and J usage is TRBJ2-2; D is unclear. Germline CDR1 and CDR2: DFQATT and SNEGSKA (reference sequence). This CDR3 spans 11 amino acids. V dropped 1 base and J dropped 6 bases, with 3 bases sitting between them.

This clonotype was counted a few times. Written as DNA, the CDR3 is TGTGCCAGCAGCTTCATAGCGGGACTCAGGGATGAGCAGTTCTTC. As protein: CASSFIAGLRDEQFF. The chain carries TRBV7-9 and TRBJ2-1; 8 bases map to TRBD2. V lost 3 bases to trimming and J lost 8 bases; unmatched junction nucleotides: 9. In germline, CDR1 is SEHNR, CDR2 FQNEAQ (reference sequence). The CDR3 has 15 amino acids.

Ten or more counts support this clonotype. The gene calls are TRBV10-3 and TRBJ2-2, with 7 nucleotides matching TRBD2. In germline, CDR1 is ENHRY, CDR2 SYGVKD. V was pared by 8 bases and J by 5 bases, with 5 bases of the junction left unmatched. The CDR3 runs 13 residues. CDR3 coding DNA: TGTGCCATCCAGGGCGGGAGAACCGGGGAGCTGTTTTTT. Its translation: CAIQGGRTGELFF.

This clonotype has a count of ten or more. J is TRBJ2-3 and V is TRBV12-3 or TRBV12-4, with unresolved D. V was pared by 5 bases and J by 2 bases, with 14 bases between. This CDR3 spans 15 amino acids. In DNA form, the CDR3 reads TGTGCCAGCAGTACAAACTGGCAGCCCACAGATACGCAGTATTTT. As protein: CASSTNWQPTDTQYF.

This clonotype came up many times. The V call is TRBV5-5, the J call TRBJ2-1; TRBD2 matches at 8 bases. Germline trimming cut 4 bases from V and 4 bases from J; bases unmatched to any gene: 7. CDR3 length equals 15 residues. The germline gives CDR1 SGHKS, CDR2 YYEKEE (reference sequence). The CDR3 region has the DNA TGTGCCAGCAGCGGGAGCGGGAGTCTTTACAATGAGCAGTTCTTC. It encodes CASSGSGSLYNEQFF.

This clonotype was detected ten times or more. This sequence joins TRBV4-2 and TRBJ2-1; perhaps D is TRBD1 or TRBD2 (5 bases each). Germline lookup yields CDR1 LGHNA and CDR2 YNFKEQ. V lost 3 bases, J lost 3 bases, and 12 bases lay in between. The CDR3 spans 15 residues. CDR3 region: CASSHGTEGYNEQFF. The CDR3 coding sequence is TGTGCCAGCAGCCACGGGACGGAAGGCTACAATGAGCAGTTCTTC.

This clonotype was seen repeatedly, ten times or more. The J gene is TRBJ2-1, the V gene TRBV4-3, with 11 positions matching TRBD2. This CDR3 spans 16 amino acids. The V gene's germline CDR1 is LGHNA and CDR2 YSLEER. With 1 base clipped from V and 8 bases from J, the junction kept 7 bases outside the gene matches. CDR3 protein: CASSQGTTSGSYEQFF. The CDR3 DNA reads as TGCGCCAGCAGCCAAGGGACCACTAGCGGGAGTTATGAGCAGTTCTTC.